The clone carrying this T cell receptor beta chain was recorded a few times. Its antigen is still unknown. Germline V CDR1 and CDR2: LGHNA, YNFKEQ. CDR3 length equals 16 residues. V was pared by 0 bases and J by 1 base, with 9 bases between. Arm-PCR with iRepertoire HTBI primers amplified the CDR3 regions for these TCR beta libraries. TCRdb re-called the multiplex PCR reads through MiXCR, storing one row per CDR3 protein. The sample lists about 240,000 distinct CDR3 sequences, over 20% occurring once. This entry belongs to a study of regulatory T cells in long-lasting Graves disease. Study findings and constraints: Newly diagnosed Graves' patients had higher TCR diversity than persistent ones.

Regarding time point: newly diagnosed GD, antithyroid drugs for less than 3 months. The authors made the TCR library using RNA they extracted from PBMCs. This receptor was identified in a female donor with Graves disease. The V and J genes are TRBV4-2 and TRBJ2-2; TRBD2 is a possible D gene (6 bases). The sequencing here drew on peripheral blood mononuclear cells (PBMCs), taken at new diagnosis, from a patient treated with antithyroid drugs. CDR3 nucleotide sequence: TGTGCCAGCAGCCAAGAAGTAGCGGTGAACACCGGGGAGCTGTTTTTT. Residues: CASSQEVAVNTGELFF.